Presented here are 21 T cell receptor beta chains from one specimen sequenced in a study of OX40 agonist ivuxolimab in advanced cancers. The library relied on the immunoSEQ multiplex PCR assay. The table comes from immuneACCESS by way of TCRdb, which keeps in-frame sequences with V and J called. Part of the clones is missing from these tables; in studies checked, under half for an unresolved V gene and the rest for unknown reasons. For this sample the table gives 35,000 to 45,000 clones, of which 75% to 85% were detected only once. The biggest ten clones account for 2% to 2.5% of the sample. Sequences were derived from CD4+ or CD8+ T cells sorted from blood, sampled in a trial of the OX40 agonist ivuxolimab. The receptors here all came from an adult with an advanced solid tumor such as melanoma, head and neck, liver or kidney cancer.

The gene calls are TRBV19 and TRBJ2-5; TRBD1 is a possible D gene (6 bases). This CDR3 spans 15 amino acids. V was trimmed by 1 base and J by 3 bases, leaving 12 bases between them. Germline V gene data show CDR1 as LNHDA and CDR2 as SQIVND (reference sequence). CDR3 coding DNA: TGTGCCAGTAGTATAGCGGGCAGGGGTGAAGAGACCCAGTACTTC. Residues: CASSIAGRGEETQYF.

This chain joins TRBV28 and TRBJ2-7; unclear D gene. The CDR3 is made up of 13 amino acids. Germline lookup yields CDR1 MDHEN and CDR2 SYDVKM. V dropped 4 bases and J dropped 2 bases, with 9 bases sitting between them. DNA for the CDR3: TGTGCCAGCAGTTCCTCCGGTCCCTACGAGCAGTACTTC. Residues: CASSSSGPYEQYF.

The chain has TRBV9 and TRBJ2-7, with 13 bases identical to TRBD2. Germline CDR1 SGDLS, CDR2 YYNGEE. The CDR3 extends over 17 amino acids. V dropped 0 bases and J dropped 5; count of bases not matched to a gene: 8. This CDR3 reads CASSVELRTSGSDEQYF. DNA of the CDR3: TGTGCCAGCAGCGTAGAGCTCAGGACTAGCGGGAGTGACGAGCAGTACTTC.

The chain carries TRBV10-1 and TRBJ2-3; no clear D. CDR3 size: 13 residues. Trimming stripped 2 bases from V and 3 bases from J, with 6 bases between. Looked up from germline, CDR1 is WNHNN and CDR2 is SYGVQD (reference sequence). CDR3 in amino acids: CASSEGLTDTQYF. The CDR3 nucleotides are TGCGCCAGCAGTGAGGGTCTGACAGATACGCAGTATTTT.

The CDR3 nucleotides read TGTGCCAGCAGCCAATACCCTAGCGGGAGTGCAGATACGCAGTATTTT. It codes for CASSQYPSGSADTQYF. The chain carries TRBV4-2 and TRBJ2-3; 10 bases agree with TRBD2. From germline, CDR1 is LGHNA and CDR2 YNFKEQ. The CDR3 sequence is 16 residues long. Trimming cost V 2 bases and J 4 bases; bases outside gene matches: 6.

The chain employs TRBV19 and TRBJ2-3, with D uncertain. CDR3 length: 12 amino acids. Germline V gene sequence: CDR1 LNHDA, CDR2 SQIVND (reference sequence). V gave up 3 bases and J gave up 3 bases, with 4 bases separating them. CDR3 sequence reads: CASSIGTDTQYF. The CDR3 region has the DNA TGTGCCAGTAGTATTGGAACAGATACGCAGTATTTT.

CDR3 sequence reads: CSVARTGGIDEQFF. Written as DNA, the CDR3 is TGCAGCGTTGCCCGGACAGGGGGTATAGATGAGCAGTTCTTC. This chain links TRBV29-1 with TRBJ2-1, with 10 nucleotides matching TRBD1. Germline-derived CDR1 and CDR2 are SQVTM and ANQGSEA. With V trimmed by 4 bases and J by 8 bases, 8 bases remained unmatched. The CDR3 length is 14 residues.

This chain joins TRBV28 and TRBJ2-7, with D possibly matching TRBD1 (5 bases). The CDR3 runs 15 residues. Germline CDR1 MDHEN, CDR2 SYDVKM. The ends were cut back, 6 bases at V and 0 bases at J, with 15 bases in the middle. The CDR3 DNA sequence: TGTGCCAGCAGGTTGCGCGGACAAATCTCCTACGAGCAGTACTTC. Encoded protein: CASRLRGQISYEQYF.

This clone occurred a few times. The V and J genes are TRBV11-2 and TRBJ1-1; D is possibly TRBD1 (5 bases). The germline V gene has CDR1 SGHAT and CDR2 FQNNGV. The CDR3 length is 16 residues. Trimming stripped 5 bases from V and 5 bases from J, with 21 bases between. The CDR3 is CASSPQGFGVGTEAFF. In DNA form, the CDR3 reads TGTGCCAGCAGCCCCCAGGGTTTCGGGGTTGGGACTGAAGCTTTCTTT.

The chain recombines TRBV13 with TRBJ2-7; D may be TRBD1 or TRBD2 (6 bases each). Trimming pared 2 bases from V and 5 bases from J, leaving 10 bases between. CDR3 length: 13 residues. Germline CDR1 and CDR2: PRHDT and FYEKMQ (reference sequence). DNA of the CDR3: TGTGCCAGCAGCTTAAAAAGGGGGGACGAGCAGTACTTC. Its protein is CASSLKRGDEQYF.

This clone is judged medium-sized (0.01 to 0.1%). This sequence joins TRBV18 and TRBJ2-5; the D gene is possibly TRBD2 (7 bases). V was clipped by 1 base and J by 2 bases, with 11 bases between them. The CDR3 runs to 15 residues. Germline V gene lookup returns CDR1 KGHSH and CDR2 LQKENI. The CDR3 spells CASSPQQGLQETQYF. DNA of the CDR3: TGTGCCAGCTCACCACAACAGGGACTACAAGAGACCCAGTACTTC.

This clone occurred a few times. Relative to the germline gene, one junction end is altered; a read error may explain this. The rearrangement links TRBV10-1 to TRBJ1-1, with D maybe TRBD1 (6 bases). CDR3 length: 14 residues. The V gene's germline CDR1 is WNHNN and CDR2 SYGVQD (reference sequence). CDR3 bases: TGCGCCAGCAGCGAGTCGGGACACTACGACGAAGCTTTCTTT. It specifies CASSESGHYDEAFF.

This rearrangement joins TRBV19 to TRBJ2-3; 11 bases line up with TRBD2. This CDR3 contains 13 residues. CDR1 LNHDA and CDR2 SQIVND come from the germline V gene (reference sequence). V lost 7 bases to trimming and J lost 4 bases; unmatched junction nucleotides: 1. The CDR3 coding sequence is TGTGCCAGTAAACTAGCGGGGGCAGATACGCAGTATTTT. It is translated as CASKLAGADTQYF.

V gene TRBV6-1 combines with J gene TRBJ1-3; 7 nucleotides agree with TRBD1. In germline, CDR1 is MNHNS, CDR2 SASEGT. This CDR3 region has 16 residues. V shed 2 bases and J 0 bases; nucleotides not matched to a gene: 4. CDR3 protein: CASSETGASSGNTIYF. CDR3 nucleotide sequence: TGTGCCAGCAGTGAAACAGGGGCCAGCTCTGGAAACACCATATATTTT.

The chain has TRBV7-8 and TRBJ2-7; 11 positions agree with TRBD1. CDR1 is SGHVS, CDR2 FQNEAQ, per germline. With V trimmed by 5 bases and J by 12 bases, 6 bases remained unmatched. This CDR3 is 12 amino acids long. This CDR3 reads CASSRGQGVPYF. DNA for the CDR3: TGTGCCAGCAGCAGGGGACAGGGGGTGCCGTACTTC. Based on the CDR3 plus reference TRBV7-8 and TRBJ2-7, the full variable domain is GAGVSQSPRYKVAKRGQDVALRCDPISGHVSLFWYQQALGQGPEFLTYFQNEAQLDKSGLPSDRFFAERPEGSVSTLKIQRTQQEDSAVYLCASSRGQGVPYFGPGTRLTVT.

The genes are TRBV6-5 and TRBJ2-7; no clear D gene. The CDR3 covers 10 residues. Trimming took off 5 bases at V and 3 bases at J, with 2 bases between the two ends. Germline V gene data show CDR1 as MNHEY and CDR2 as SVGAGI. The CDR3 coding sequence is TGTGCCAGCAGTATCTACGAGCAGTACTTC. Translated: CASSIYEQYF.

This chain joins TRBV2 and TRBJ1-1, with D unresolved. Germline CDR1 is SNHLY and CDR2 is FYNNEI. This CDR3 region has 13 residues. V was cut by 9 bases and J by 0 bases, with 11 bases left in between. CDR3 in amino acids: CARAGDMNTEAFF. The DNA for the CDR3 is TGTGCCAGGGCCGGGGATATGAACACTGAAGCTTTCTTT.

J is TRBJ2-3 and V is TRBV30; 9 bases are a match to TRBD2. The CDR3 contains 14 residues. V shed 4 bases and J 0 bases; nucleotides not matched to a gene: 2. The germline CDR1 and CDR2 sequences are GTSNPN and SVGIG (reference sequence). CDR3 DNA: TGTGCCTGGAAAACTAGCGGGAGCACAGATACGCAGTATTTT. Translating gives CAWKTSGSTDTQYF.

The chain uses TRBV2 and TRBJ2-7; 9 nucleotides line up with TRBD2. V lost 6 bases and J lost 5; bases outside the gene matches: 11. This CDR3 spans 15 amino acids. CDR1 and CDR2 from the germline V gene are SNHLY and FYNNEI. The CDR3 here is CASRERRGGIHEQYF. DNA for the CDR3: TGTGCCAGCAGGGAGAGGCGGGGGGGCATCCACGAGCAGTACTTC. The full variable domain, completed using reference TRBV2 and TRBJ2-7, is EPEVTQTPSHQVTQMGQEVILRCVPISNHLYFYWYRQILGQKVEFLVSFYNNEISEKSEIFDDQFSVERPDGSNFTLKIRSTKLEDSAMYFCASRERRGGIHEQYFGPGTRLTVT.

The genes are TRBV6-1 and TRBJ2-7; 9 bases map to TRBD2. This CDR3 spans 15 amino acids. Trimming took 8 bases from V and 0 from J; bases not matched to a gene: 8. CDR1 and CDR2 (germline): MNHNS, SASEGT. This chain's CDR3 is CASERLADSSYEQYF. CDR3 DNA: TGTGCCAGCGAGAGACTAGCGGATAGCTCCTACGAGCAGTACTTC.

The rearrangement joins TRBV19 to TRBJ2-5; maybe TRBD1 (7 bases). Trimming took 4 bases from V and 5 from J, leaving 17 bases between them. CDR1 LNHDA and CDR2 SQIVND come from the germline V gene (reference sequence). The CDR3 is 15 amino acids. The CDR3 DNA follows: TGTGCCAGTAGTACAGGGGGACTGACACGCGAGACCCAGTACTTC. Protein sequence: CASSTGGLTRETQYF.